This TCR beta chain was sequenced in a study of shared clonotypes between healthy human individuals. Study information: The people who gave samples were two women and three men aged 18 to 49. Each donor contributed plates that comprised three CD4 naive, three CD4 memory, two CD8 naive and one CD8 memory.

The CDR3 loop spans 12 amino acids. The germline V gene has CDR1 SGDLS and CDR2 YYNGEE. Trimming stripped 2 bases from V and 6 bases from J, with 5 bases between. TCRdb's copy holds only in-frame clones and misses some; the assay was immunoSEQ multiplex PCR. The table shows approximately 710,000 clones, with less than 95% occurring only once. This clone was detected once. Other DNA sequences in the same sample also yield this CDR3. Sequenced input: memory CD8+ T cells from PBMCs. Noted subset: CD45RO+ cells pooled with CCR7-negative TemRA cells. This clonotype was sampled from a man between 18 and 29 years old in good health. Some clones in this sample may be carry-over from other donors' samples. V usage is TRBV9 and J usage is TRBJ2-2; no reliable D call. CDR3 nucleotide sequence: TGTGCCAGCAGCGTTACACCCGGGGAGCTGTTTTTT. Residues: CASSVTPGELFF.